Ten or more counts support the clone carrying this T cell receptor beta chain. Since no conserved phenylalanine or tryptophan closes the CDR3, a read error is the likely cause. The limits of the CDR3 on the DNA are not certain, so only TCRdb's listed CDR3 is given. This specimen belongs to a study of CD8 T cells in ankylosing spondylitis. Germline CDR1 and CDR2: SQVTM and ANQGSEA. The CDR3 is 8 amino acids long, termini counted. Molecular-barcoded quantitative 5'-RACE produced these TCR beta libraries. One entry per CDR3 protein, called by TCRdb with MiXCR from the 5' RACE reads. Here the sample spans a few hundred thousand distinct CDR3 sequences, roughly 25% being singletons.

Material for sequencing was blood, either unsorted or a sorted T cell fraction (not recorded which). The chain carries TRBV29-1 and TRBJ2-6; the table's TRBD1 call for D was not verified on the DNA. The clonotype was recovered from a male donor with ankylosing spondylitis or in good health (not recorded which). The CDR3 here is CREGRPGN.